This T cell receptor (beta chain) emerged from a study of cytomegalovirus exposure and HLA in healthy donors. Study at large: There were roughly 120 million unique TCR beta sequences, drawn from 180 million or so T cells, in an earlier analysis. Study-level points and caveats: For most TCR sequences rarity was the rule, although some public TCRs occurred in many donors. An analysis was carried out at a later point. It showed that HLA-associated TCR beta chains were more clonally expanded than equally common non-associated chains. The majority of CMV-associated TCR beta chains were reported as apparently HLA-restricted in a later analysis.

PCR used 60 Vbeta primers and 13 Jbeta primers. Profiled with immunoSEQ multiplex PCR; TCRdb holds only in-frame clones, not every one. The sample contains fewer than 200,000 clones, approximately 67% of which appear only once. Turning to this clone: What it binds is unknown.

CDR1 and CDR2 from the germline V gene are SGHNT and YENEEA. Trimming at V came to 1 base and at J to 2 bases, leaving 13 bases not matched to a gene. The CDR3 totals 20 residues. The V gene is TRBV11-3, the J gene TRBJ1-5; 11 bases line up with TRBD1. The specimen sequenced was PBMCs. This receptor was obtained from a woman younger than 35 in good health and CMV-seropositive. The CDR3 sequence is CASSLAYVPGQGGCNQPQHF. CDR3 sequence (DNA): TGTGCCAGCAGCTTAGCCTATGTCCCGGGACAGGGGGGATGCAATCAGCCCCAGCATTTT.